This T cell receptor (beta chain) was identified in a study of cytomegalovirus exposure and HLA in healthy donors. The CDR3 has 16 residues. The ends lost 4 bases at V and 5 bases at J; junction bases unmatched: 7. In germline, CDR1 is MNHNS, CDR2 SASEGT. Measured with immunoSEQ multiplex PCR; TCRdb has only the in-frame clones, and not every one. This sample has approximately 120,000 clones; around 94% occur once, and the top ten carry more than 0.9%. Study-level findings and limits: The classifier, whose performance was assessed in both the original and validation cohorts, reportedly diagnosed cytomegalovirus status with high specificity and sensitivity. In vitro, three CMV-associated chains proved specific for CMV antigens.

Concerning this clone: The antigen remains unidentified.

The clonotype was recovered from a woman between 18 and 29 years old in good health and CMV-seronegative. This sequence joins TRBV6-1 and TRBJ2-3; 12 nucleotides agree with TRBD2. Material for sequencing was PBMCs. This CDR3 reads CASSALAGGPGDTQYF. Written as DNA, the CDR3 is TGTGCCAGCAGTGCCCTAGCGGGGGGGCCCGGAGATACGCAGTATTTT.